A selection of T cell receptor beta chains follows, all from one sample in a study of CD4 T cells in relation to SARS-CoV-2 and coronaviruses. TCRdb keeps only in-frame clones here, not all; method: immunoSEQ multiplex PCR. Among some 40,000 clones listed, 70% to 90% were seen once. Sequencing was done on a sample of memory CD4+ T cells from PBMCs. These receptors all come from an adult with COVID-19. Both conserved end residues are part of each CDR3. D genes are given only for firm matches. Only some rows state a clone size, as once, few, many or a class for expanded clones.

cdr3_aa cdr3_nt clone_size j_call d_call v_call
CASSPQGASNQPQHF TGTGCCAGCTCACCACAAGGAGCTAGCAATCAGCCCCAGCATTTT . TRBJ1-5 . TRBV18
CASSYGSGSRDTQYF TGTGCCAGCAGTTACGGTAGCGGGAGCCGAGATACGCAGTATTTT once TRBJ2-3 TRBD2 TRBV6-2/TRBV6-3
CATSGGTSGNNEQFF TGTGCCACCAGTGGAGGGACTAGCGGAAACAATGAGCAGTTCTTC . TRBJ2-1 TRBD2 TRBV24-1
CASNKGDYLTDTQYF TGTGCCAGCAACAAGGGGGACTACCTCACAGATACGCAGTATTTT . TRBJ2-3 . TRBV6-5
CASSGMRGYTF TGTGCCAGCAGCGGCATGCGTGGCTACACCTTC . TRBJ1-2 . TRBV6-2/TRBV6-3
CSVEKQGLGHNEQFF TGCAGCGTTGAGAAGCAAGGACTAGGCCACAATGAGCAGTTCTTC . TRBJ2-1 TRBD2 TRBV29-1
CASSSRLARSTDTQYF TGTGCCAGTAGTTCCCGACTAGCGCGATCCACAGATACGCAGTATTTT . TRBJ2-3 TRBD2 TRBV19
CASSFRRRQEPSPQHF TGTGCCAGCAGCTTTAGACGGAGACAGGAGCCATCTCCCCAGCATTTT few TRBJ1-5 . TRBV7-8
CASSLFGQGANTEAFF TGTGCCAGCAGCTTATTCGGGCAGGGGGCCAACACTGAAGCTTTCTTT . TRBJ1-1 TRBD1 TRBV7-9
CASSLGLGGGTEAFF TGTGCCAGCAGCTTAGGGCTGGGGGGGGGCACTGAAGCTTTCTTT . TRBJ1-1 . TRBV7-9
CASRPDREGELFF TGTGCCAGCAGACCGGACAGGGAGGGGGAGCTGTTTTTT . TRBJ2-2 TRBD1 TRBV12-3/TRBV12-4
CASSPGRQNEKLFF TGCGCCAGCAGCCCGGGACGGCAAAATGAAAAACTGTTTTTT . TRBJ1-4 . TRBV5-1
CASSRLNEQFF TGTGCCAGCAGCCGGCTCAATGAGCAGTTCTTC . TRBJ2-1 . TRBV3-1/TRBV3-2
CASSGQGYGYTF TGTGCCAGCAGCGGACAGGGGTATGGCTACACCTTC . TRBJ1-2 TRBD1 TRBV5-5
CASSLPAIRESGAYEQYF TGCGCCAGCAGCTTGCCCGCGATCAGGGAGTCCGGGGCCTACGAGCAGTACTTC . TRBJ2-7 . TRBV5-1
CASSQGPNQPQHF TGTGCCAGCAGCCAAGGGCCCAATCAGCCCCAGCATTTT . TRBJ1-5 . TRBV4-2
CASSKARLAGAGTGELFF TGTGCCAGCAGTAAAGCCCGACTAGCGGGAGCGGGCACCGGGGAGCTGTTTTTT . TRBJ2-2 TRBD2 TRBV6-1
CASNRLAGGTDTQYF TGTGCCAGTAACCGACTAGCGGGTGGGACAGATACGCAGTATTTT . TRBJ2-3 TRBD2 TRBV19
CASSEHWDRRSNGELFF TGTGCCAGCAGCGAACATTGGGACCGACGTTCTAACGGGGAGCTGTTTTTT . TRBJ2-2 . TRBV7-2
CASSTWTGEGSYEQYF TGTGCCAGCAGCACCTGGACAGGGGAGGGATCCTACGAGCAGTACTTC . TRBJ2-7 TRBD1 TRBV9
CAWRRDRALSGANVLTF TGTGCCTGGAGAAGGGACAGGGCGCTCTCTGGGGCCAACGTCCTGACTTTC . TRBJ2-6 TRBD1 TRBV30
CASSFRPGGETQYF TGTGCCAGCAGTTTTAGACCGGGAGGGGAGACCCAGTACTTC . TRBJ2-5 TRBD2 TRBV27
CASSPSNSGDTQYF TGTGCCAGCAGCCCATCCAACTCCGGGGATACGCAGTATTTT . TRBJ2-3 . TRBV7-3
CASSVSSVGGDTQYF TGTGCCAGCAGTGTCTCGAGCGTAGGAGGGGATACGCAGTATTTT . TRBJ2-3 . TRBV2
CASSLSPGLLNTEAFF TGTGCCAGCAGCTTATCCCCGGGACTCTTGAACACTGAAGCTTTCTTT . TRBJ1-1 . TRBV7-3
CASSVSPAGGSYNEQFF TGTGCCAGTAGTGTATCTCCGGCGGGAGGTTCCTACAATGAGCAGTTCTTC few TRBJ2-1 TRBD2 TRBV19
CAIRGQDTGELFF TGTGCCATCAGAGGACAGGACACCGGGGAGCTGTTTTTT . TRBJ2-2 TRBD1 TRBV10-3
CASSVASTGLYEQYF TGTGCCAGCAGCGTAGCTTCCACAGGTTTGTACGAGCAGTACTTC once TRBJ2-7 . TRBV9
CASSWRLATSTDTQYF TGTGCCAGCAGCTGGAGACTAGCTACTAGCACAGATACGCAGTATTTT . TRBJ2-3 TRBD2 TRBV5-4
CASSLGTVEKTQYF TGTGCCAGCAGCTTGGGGACAGTGGAGAAGACCCAGTACTTC . TRBJ2-5 . TRBV5-4
CASSLVQVGRGSYEQYF TGTGCCAGCAGCTTAGTCCAAGTTGGCAGGGGATCCTACGAGCAGTACTTC . TRBJ2-7 . TRBV11-2
CASSDTDQPQHF TGTGCCAGCAGTGATACCGATCAGCCCCAGCATTTT . TRBJ1-5 . TRBV2
CASSPRDRGHNIQYF TGTGCCAGCAGCCCCAGGGACAGGGGTCATAACATTCAGTACTTC . TRBJ2-4 TRBD1 TRBV7-2
CASSGQGWEETQYF TGTGCCAGCAGTGGACAGGGTTGGGAAGAGACCCAGTACTTC . TRBJ2-5 TRBD1 TRBV28
CASSQVIVMRASTDTQYF TGCGCCAGCAGCCAAGTGATAGTAATGCGGGCTAGCACAGATACGCAGTATTTT . TRBJ2-3 . TRBV4-1
CASSRLGLAGDPGVKNEQFF TGTGCCAGCAGTCGACTGGGACTAGCGGGAGATCCGGGGGTAAAGAATGAGCAGTTCTTC . TRBJ2-1 TRBD2 TRBV13
CASSRQAASTDTQYF TGTGCCAGCTCAAGACAAGCGGCTAGCACAGATACGCAGTATTTT once TRBJ2-3 . TRBV18
CASSELAGTTYEQYF TGTGCCAGCAGTGAACTAGCGGGGACCACCTACGAGCAGTACTTC once TRBJ2-7 TRBD2 TRBV5-4
CASSLWGGITYNEQFF TGTGCCAGCAGCTTATGGGGAGGAATAACGTACAATGAGCAGTTCTTC . TRBJ2-1 . TRBV5-8
CASSLGTSGLAYEQYF TGTGCCAGCAGCTTAGGGACTAGCGGACTGGCCTACGAGCAGTACTTC . TRBJ2-7 TRBD2 TRBV7-2
CASIGDRGISEQFF TGTGCCAGCATAGGGGACAGGGGGATCAGTGAGCAGTTCTTC . TRBJ2-1 TRBD1 TRBV6-5
CASRGQPVNTEAFF TGCGCCAGCAGGGGACAGCCCGTGAACACTGAAGCTTTCTTT . TRBJ1-1 TRBD1 TRBV23-1
CASSLGTDGFNTGELFF TGTGCCAGCAGCCTGGGTACTGACGGATTTAACACCGGGGAGCTGTTTTTT . TRBJ2-2 . TRBV3-1/TRBV3-2
CASSSDSYGYTF TGTGCCAGCAGCAGTGACAGCTATGGCTACACCTTC . TRBJ1-2 . TRBV5-4
CASSTPSALGTFF TGTGCCAGTAGTACCCCCTCGGCACTGGGTACTTTCTTT . TRBJ1-1 . TRBV19
CASSFQGINNSPLHF TGTGCCAGCAGTTTTCAGGGAATTAATAATTCACCCCTCCACTTT . TRBJ1-6 . TRBV28
CASSLWQGKDTQYF TGTGCCAGCAGTTTATGGCAGGGCAAAGATACGCAGTATTTT . TRBJ2-3 . TRBV28
CASSIGGSAVTDTQYF TGTGCCAGTAGTATAGGCGGGAGCGCCGTGACAGATACGCAGTATTTT . TRBJ2-3 TRBD2 TRBV19
CASILADTQYF TGCGCCAGCATCTTAGCAGATACGCAGTATTTT . TRBJ2-3 . TRBV10-2
CSAWENTEAFF TGCAGTGCATGGGAGAACACTGAAGCTTTCTTT . TRBJ1-1 . TRBV20-1
CASRTDTDTQYF TGTGCCAGCCGGACGGACACAGATACGCAGTATTTT . TRBJ2-3 . TRBV13
CASSRGTALNQPQHF TGTGCCAGTAGTAGAGGGACAGCCCTCAATCAGCCCCAGCATTTT . TRBJ1-5 TRBD1 TRBV19
CASSTVTDQPQHF TGTGCCAGCAGCACCGTGACTGATCAGCCCCAGCATTTT few TRBJ1-5 . TRBV7-2
CASSSGTGNSPLHF TGTGCCAGTAGTTCCGGGACAGGGAATTCACCCCTCCACTTT few TRBJ1-6 TRBD1 TRBV19
CASSLDGGSTDEQFF TGTGCCAGCAGCTTAGACGGCGGGAGTACCGATGAGCAGTTCTTC once TRBJ2-1 TRBD2 TRBV7-2
CASSPRDGYSNQPQHF TGTGCCAGCAGTCCCCGGGACGGATATAGCAATCAGCCCCAGCATTTT . TRBJ1-5 . TRBV27
CASSMYRDNQPQHF TGTGCCAGTAGTATGTACAGGGATAATCAGCCCCAGCATTTT once TRBJ1-5 . TRBV19